The clone carrying this T cell receptor (beta chain) was picked up a small number of times. What it recognizes is unknown. TCRdb re-analysed the RT-PCR reads in MiXCR, keeping a single row per CDR3 protein. The sample holds approximately 490,000 distinct CDR3 sequences, approximately 7.3% seen once. Germline lookup yields CDR1 SGDLS and CDR2 YYNGEE. This CDR3 region has 14 residues. Trimming took off 2 bases at V and 3 bases at J, with 11 bases between the two ends. The data stem from a study of response to subunit inactivated influenza vaccine. Study-wide points: Seasonal influenza vaccination, on each occasion, was suggested by the authors to recruit few new T cells.

The clonotype comes from a man aged 45 to 70 who received an inactivated influenza vaccine. The sequencing here drew on PBMCs from blood, taken less than 30 months after vaccination. The J gene is TRBJ2-5, the V gene TRBV9; tentative D call: TRBD2 (6 bases). CDR3 DNA sequence: TGTGCCAGCAGCGTTGGGGTAGCGGAAGAGACCCAGTACTTC. This translates into CASSVGVAEETQYF.